This T cell receptor beta chain comes out of a study of T-cell memory formation after mild COVID-19. About the study: Most TCR clusters belonged to a single donor.

TCRdb ran MiXCR on the 5' RACE reads and lists one entry per CDR3 protein. The sample has around 340,000 distinct CDR3 sequences; approximately 21% are singletons. V lost 3 bases, J lost 0 bases, and 3 bases stayed unmatched. Germline V gives CDR1 KGHDR, CDR2 SFDVKD. This CDR3 has 16 amino acids. General study findings and limits: Memory sampled before infection contained some responding clones, suggesting cross-reactive memory joined. Clones contracting day 15 to 85 were balanced CD4/CD8; later expanders leaned CD4+. Mostly located in CM and EM were contracting CD4+ clones, with contracting CD8+ clones located in EMRA.

This clonotype was picked up a small number of times. Its antigen is not identified. Sequencing was carried out using PBMCs or a T cell subset sorted from them (not recorded which). This chain connects TRBV24-1 to TRBJ2-2, with 7 bases that match TRBD1. This TCR was sampled from an adult woman who had mild COVID-19 (a few samples of this study predate the infection). Cell type and time point are not known. CDR3 sequence reads: CATSDPGTANTGELFF. DNA of the CDR3: TGTGCCACCAGTGATCCCGGGACAGCGAACACCGGGGAGCTGTTTTTT.